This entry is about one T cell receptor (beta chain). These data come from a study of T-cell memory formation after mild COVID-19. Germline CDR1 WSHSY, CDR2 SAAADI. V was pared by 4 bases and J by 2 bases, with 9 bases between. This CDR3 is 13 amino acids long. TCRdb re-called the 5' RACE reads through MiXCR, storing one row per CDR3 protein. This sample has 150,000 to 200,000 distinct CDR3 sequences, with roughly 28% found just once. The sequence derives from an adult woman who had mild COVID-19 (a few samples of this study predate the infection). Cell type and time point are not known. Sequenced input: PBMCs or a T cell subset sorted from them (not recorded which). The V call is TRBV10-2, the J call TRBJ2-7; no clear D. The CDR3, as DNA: TGCGCCAGCAGTGGACCGCCAACCTACGAGCAGTACTTC. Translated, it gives CASSGPPTYEQYF.